Given below is one T cell receptor beta chain in context. Its antigen remains unidentified. This record belongs to a study of beta chain features in type 1 diabetes. Expressed TCRB transcripts were sequenced because the isolated RNA had all been reverse transcribed beforehand. Using immunoSEQ multiplex PCR, the repertoire was profiled, and TCRdb retains in-frame clones only, with some absent. Among 600,000 to 650,000 clones listed, around 15% were seen once. It was via CD45RO/CCR7/CD25/CD127/CD95/CD27 that CD4+ naive, central memory, regulatory and stem cell-like memory cells were sorted. Populations isolated by sorting all had purity greater than 95%. The germline CDR1 and CDR2 sequences are SGHAT and FQNNGV. Trimming left V 5 bases short and J 7 bases short, with 11 bases between. The CDR3 contains 13 residues. Points from the study as a whole: Naive, central memory and Treg TCRB repertoires seemed to resemble each other more closely in patients than they did in healthy donors.

The receptor was isolated from a man between 18 and 29 years old in good health. Sequencing was done on a sample of naive CD4+ T cells from blood. This sequence joins TRBV11-2 and TRBJ2-2, with D possibly being TRBD1 (6 bases). CDR3 nucleotides: TGTGCCAGCAGCACTGACAGGAACGGGGAGCTGTTTTTT. It specifies CASSTDRNGELFF.